Listed below are T cell receptor beta chains from one sample, sequenced in a study of blood T cell repertoires in COVID-19. Only in-frame clones appear in the TCRdb table, and some are missing; sequencing was by immunoSEQ multiplex PCR. There are 200,000 to 250,000 clones in the sample; 87% occur only once, and approximately 10% lies in the top ten. The specimen sequenced was PBMCs or T cells enriched from blood (not recorded which). Every receptor here comes from a man aged 25 to 40 who had recovered from COVID-19. CDR3s include the opening cysteine and the closing phenylalanine or tryptophan. The order of the fields is J gene, D gene, V gene, clone size, CDR3 DNA, CDR3 protein. D genes are given only for firm matches. Not every row has a clone size; where given, it reads once, few, many or a size class.

>TRBJ1-1|TRBD1|TRBV7-9|NA
TGTGCCAGCAGCTTAGTGACAGGGTGGCGCCACACTGAAGCTTTCTTT
CASSLVTGWRHTEAFF
>TRBJ1-6|NA|TRBV30|NA
TGTGCCTGGAGTTGGCTAGGAGGGAATTCACCCCTCCACTTT
CAWSWLGGNSPLHF
>TRBJ2-5|NA|TRBV25-1|NA
TGTGCCAGCAGTGATTATTGGAGAGGGGAGACCCAGTACTTC
CASSDYWRGETQYF
>TRBJ1-2|NA|TRBV5-4|NA
TGTGCCAGCAGCTTGGCCGGTGTTAACTATGGCTACACCTTC
CASSLAGVNYGYTF
>TRBJ2-6|NA|TRBV10-3|once
TGTGCCATCAGTGAGCCGTCCTCTGGGGCCAACGTCCTGACTTTC
CAISEPSSGANVLTF
>TRBJ1-2|TRBD1|TRBV27|NA
TGTGCCAGCAGTTTTGCACAGGGGGGTGGCTACACCTTC
CASSFAQGGGYTF
>TRBJ2-1|NA|TRBV5-1|NA
TGCGCCAGCAGCTTGGGAACGGGAGAGGGTTCCTACAATGAGCAGTTCTTC
CASSLGTGEGSYNEQFF
>TRBJ2-7|NA|TRBV5-1|NA
TGCGCCAGCAGCTTGGGTCGGGCCTACGAGCAGTACTTC
CASSLGRAYEQYF
>TRBJ2-7|TRBD2|TRBV6-2/TRBV6-3|few
TGTGCCAGCAGCTATGGCGGGAGATTATACGAGCAGTACTTC
CASSYGGRLYEQYF
>TRBJ2-1|NA|TRBV9|few
TGTGCCAGCAGCGGACTAGGTTGGGAGCAGTTCTTC
CASSGLGWEQFF
>TRBJ2-1|TRBD2|TRBV4-2|NA
TGTGCCAGCAGCCAAGGGGGACTAGCCAATGAGCAGTTCTTC
CASSQGGLANEQFF
>TRBJ2-7|NA|TRBV4-1|NA
TGCGCCAGCAGCCAAGTGGGACAAGGGTCCTACGAGCAGTACTTC
CASSQVGQGSYEQYF
>TRBJ2-2|TRBD2|TRBV7-6|NA
TGTGCCAGCAGCACTAGCGTCACGAACACCGGGGAGCTGTTTTTT
CASSTSVTNTGELFF
>TRBJ2-6|TRBD1|TRBV10-1|NA
TGCGCCAGCAGTGTCCCGACAGGGGGGACCTCTGGGGCCAACGTCCTGACTTTC
CASSVPTGGTSGANVLTF
>TRBJ2-1|NA|TRBV29-1|NA
TGCAGCGTTGAACGGGAGTGGGTCGAGCAGTTCTTC
CSVEREWVEQFF
>TRBJ2-1|NA|TRBV18|NA
TGTGCCAGCTCACCGGGTCAGGGAGGGGGTGAGCAGTTCTTC
CASSPGQGGGEQFF
>TRBJ1-5|NA|TRBV28|NA
TGTGCCAGCAGTCCACTCCAAAGTACAGGGTCCGGCAATCAGCCCCAGCATTTT
CASSPLQSTGSGNQPQHF
>TRBJ2-7|NA|TRBV23-1|NA
TGCGCCAGCAGCTCCTCGACATTTACCTACGAGCAGTACTTC
CASSSSTFTYEQYF
>TRBJ1-4|NA|TRBV7-2|NA
TGTGCCAGCAGCCACGGCAGGACTAATGAAAAACTGTTTTTT
CASSHGRTNEKLFF
>TRBJ2-6|NA|TRBV4-2|NA
TGTGCCAGCAGCCAAGTAGGAGGGACTGGGGCCAACGTCCTGACTTTC
CASSQVGGTGANVLTF
>TRBJ1-1|TRBD1|TRBV27|once
TGTGCCAGCAGTTTAGGGGACAGGGGGCACACTGAAGCTTTCTTT
CASSLGDRGHTEAFF
>TRBJ2-3|NA|TRBV11-2|NA
TGTGCCAGCAGCTTATCTCAGGGCCCGAGCACAGATACGCAGTATTTT
CASSLSQGPSTDTQYF
>TRBJ2-7|TRBD1|TRBV27|NA
TGTGCCAGCAGTGCGAGGACAGGGTATTACGAGCAGTACTTC
CASSARTGYYEQYF
>TRBJ2-6|NA|TRBV10-3|NA
TGTGCCATCAGTGACGGGGTCGGGACACCTGGCTCTGGGGCCAACGTCCTGACTTTC
CAISDGVGTPGSGANVLTF
>TRBJ2-3|TRBD1|TRBV4-1|NA
TGCGCCAGCAGCCAAGCGGGACAGGGTATTTCAGATACGCAGTATTTT
CASSQAGQGISDTQYF
>TRBJ2-1|NA|TRBV7-9|NA
TGTGCCAGCAGCTTAGCGTATCGGTATTACAATGAGCAGTTCTTC
CASSLAYRYYNEQFF
>TRBJ2-7|TRBD1|TRBV19|NA
TGTGCCAGCAGACCGGGACAGGGGTTTTTTGGTGAGCAGTACTTC
CASRPGQGFFGEQYF
>TRBJ2-6|TRBD1|TRBV4-1|once
TGCGCCAGCAGCCACCAGACAGGGCTTATAACTGGGGCCAACGTCCTGACTTTC
CASSHQTGLITGANVLTF
>TRBJ2-1|TRBD2|TRBV5-1|NA
TGCGCCAGCAGCTCTAGCGGGGGGCCGGGGAATGAGCAGTTCTTC
CASSSSGGPGNEQFF
>TRBJ1-6|TRBD1|TRBV5-5|few
TGTGCCAGCAGCTTTTATCCCCGGTCAGGGGGACTGGAATCACCCCTCCACTTT
CASSFYPRSGGLESPLHF
>TRBJ2-7|NA|TRBV29-1|NA
TGCAGCTTGCCGGGGGAGCAGTACTTC
CSLPGEQYF
>TRBJ2-2|NA|TRBV11-3|NA
TGTGCCAGCAGCTTATCGATGGGCGGGGGCCACACCGGGGAGCTGTTTTTT
CASSLSMGGGHTGELFF
>TRBJ1-2|NA|TRBV15|NA
TGTGCCACCAGCAGAGCCAGGGATGATGGCTACACCTTC
CATSRARDDGYTF
>TRBJ1-6|NA|TRBV6-5|NA
TGTGCCAGCAGGGCTACAGGGATTTCACCCCTCCACTTT
CASRATGISPLHF
>TRBJ2-3|TRBD2|TRBV3-1/TRBV3-2|once
TGTGCCAGCAGCCAAGAGCTAGCGGGAGGGCCCTCAGATACGCAGTATTTT
CASSQELAGGPSDTQYF
>TRBJ1-2|TRBD1|TRBV20-1|NA
TGCAGTGCGCCGCACAGGGGAGGCTACACCTTC
CSAPHRGGYTF
>TRBJ2-2|NA|TRBV4-3|once
TGCGCCAGCAGCCAAGAAAATGTACCGGACACCGGGGAGCTGTTTTTT
CASSQENVPDTGELFF
>TRBJ2-7|TRBD1|TRBV5-1|NA
TGCGCCAGCAGCTCCCCGGGACAGTCCCACGAGCAGTACTTC
CASSSPGQSHEQYF
>TRBJ1-5|NA|TRBV6-2/TRBV6-3|NA
TGTGCCAGCAGTTATATAAATAGCAATCAGCCCCAGCATTTT
CASSYINSNQPQHF
>TRBJ2-7|TRBD2|TRBV5-1|NA
TGCGCCAGCAGCTTCTCGGCTAGCGGGACCACCTACGAGCAGTACTTC
CASSFSASGTTYEQYF
>TRBJ2-2|NA|TRBV2|NA
TGTGCCAGCAGTCGGAGGCGCACCGGGGAGCTGTTTTTT
CASSRRRTGELFF
>TRBJ1-4|TRBD1|TRBV5-6|NA
TGTGCCAGCAGCGGTACAGGGGGCCGTGAAAAACTGTTTTTT
CASSGTGGREKLFF
>TRBJ2-2|TRBD1|TRBV5-1|NA
TGCGCCAGCAGAGGTTCAGGGGGCAGAGGCGGGGAGCTGTTTTTT
CASRGSGGRGGELFF
>TRBJ1-1|TRBD1|TRBV9|NA
TGTGCCAGCAGCGGCGGGACAGGAGGCGTGAACACTGAAGCTTTCTTT
CASSGGTGGVNTEAFF
>TRBJ2-7|NA|TRBV19|NA
TGTGCCAGTAGTGCTAGACTAAGCTCCTACGAGCAGTACTTC
CASSARLSSYEQYF
>TRBJ2-6|NA|TRBV10-3|NA
TGTGCCATCAGTGAACTGGGCCCGAGCTCTGGGGCCAACGTCCTGACTTTC
CAISELGPSSGANVLTF
>TRBJ1-6|NA|TRBV27|NA
TGTGCCAGCAGTTATCCGGACTCGCTGATACCCCTCCACTTT
CASSYPDSLIPLHF
>TRBJ2-1|TRBD2|TRBV6-2/TRBV6-3|NA
TGTGCCAGCAGTAAAGCGGGGGCGGGGGAGTATGAGCAGTTCTTC
CASSKAGAGEYEQFF
>TRBJ1-4|TRBD1|TRBV6-5|once
TGTGCCAGCAGGGCTACAGGGGCCGCCGGGGAACTGTTTTTT
CASRATGAAGELFF
>TRBJ2-7|NA|TRBV7-8|once
TGTGCCAGCAGCTTACCTCAAGAGCTAACTAACTACGAGCAGTACTTC
CASSLPQELTNYEQYF